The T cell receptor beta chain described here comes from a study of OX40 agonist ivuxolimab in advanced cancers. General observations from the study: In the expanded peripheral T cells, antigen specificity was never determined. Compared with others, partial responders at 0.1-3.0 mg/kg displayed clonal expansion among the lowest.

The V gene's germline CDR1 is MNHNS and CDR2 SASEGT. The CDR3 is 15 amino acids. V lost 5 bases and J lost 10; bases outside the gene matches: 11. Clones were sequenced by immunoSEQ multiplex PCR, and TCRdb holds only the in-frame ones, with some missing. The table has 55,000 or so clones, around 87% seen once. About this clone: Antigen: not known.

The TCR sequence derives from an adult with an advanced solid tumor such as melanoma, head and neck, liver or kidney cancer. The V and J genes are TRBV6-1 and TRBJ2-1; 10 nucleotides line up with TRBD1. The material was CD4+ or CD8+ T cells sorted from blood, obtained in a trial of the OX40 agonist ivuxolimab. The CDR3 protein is CASSSRQGAFAEQFF. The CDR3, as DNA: TGTGCCAGCAGTTCCCGACAGGGGGCTTTCGCCGAGCAGTTCTTC.